Shown below are 8 T cell receptor beta chains from a single sample sequenced in a study of blood T cell repertoires in COVID-19. TCRdb's copy holds only in-frame clones and misses some; the assay was immunoSEQ multiplex PCR. The table lists around 330,000 clones, approximately 90% of them singletons. The specimen was peripheral blood. The receptors shown here come from a woman aged 25 to 39 with COVID-19, enrolled during active disease.

The V gene is TRBV7-8, the J gene TRBJ1-1; the match to TRBD1 covers 7 bases. After removal of 2 bases from V and 0 bases from J, the junction contained 6 bases not matched to a gene. The CDR3 totals 16 residues. The V gene's germline CDR1 is SGHVS and CDR2 FQNEAQ. The CDR3 region is CASSLTRTGLNTEAFF. In DNA, the CDR3 is TGTGCCAGCAGCTTAACACGGACAGGACTGAACACTGAAGCTTTCTTT.

This CDR3 is CASSSPQETQYF. CDR3 coding DNA: TGTGCCAGCAGCAGTCCCCAAGAGACCCAGTACTTC. The chain has TRBV2 and TRBJ2-5; D gene ambiguous. Germline lookup yields CDR1 SNHLY and CDR2 FYNNEI. The CDR3 runs to 12 residues. V was clipped by 6 bases and J by 1 base, with 6 bases between them. Based on the CDR3 plus reference TRBV2 and TRBJ2-5, the full variable domain is EPEVTQTPSHQVTQMGQEVILRCVPISNHLYFYWYRQILGQKVEFLVSFYNNEISEKSEIFDDQFSVERPDGSNFTLKIRSTKLEDSAMYFCASSSPQETQYFGPGTRLLVL.

This chain links TRBV27 with TRBJ2-1; D is unresolved. The CDR3 sequence is 16 residues long. Germline CDR1 and CDR2: MNHEY and SMNVEV (reference sequence). Deletions cut 3 bases from V and 7 bases from J, with 19 bases between. The CDR3, as DNA: TGTGCCAGCAGTTTTTTGCCCCCCCCGCAGTGGAATGAGCAGTTCTTC. Amino acid sequence: CASSFLPPPQWNEQFF.

This chain joins TRBV5-1 and TRBJ1-2, with TRBD1 identical over 7 bases. This CDR3 has 15 amino acids. J gave up 4 bases and V 4 bases, and 10 bases lay outside the gene matches. Per germline, CDR1 SGHRS and CDR2 YFSETQ. The CDR3 sequence: CASSPGQPLGYGYTF. DNA of the CDR3: TGCGCCAGCAGCCCGGGACAGCCTCTGGGCTATGGCTACACCTTC.

The rearrangement uses TRBV9 and TRBJ1-4; D unclear. Germline V gene sequence: CDR1 SGDLS, CDR2 YYNGEE. The CDR3 covers 16 residues. Trimming stripped 3 bases from V and 1 base from J, with 13 bases between. As DNA, the CDR3 is TGTGCCAGCAGCGCCCTAGGAGGGAGAACTAATGAAAAACTGTTTTTT. The encoded protein is CASSALGGRTNEKLFF.

This chain links TRBV11-2 with TRBJ2-7; D unclear. Between the trimmed V and J ends, which lost 5 bases and 2 bases, there was a span of 7 bases. CDR1 SGHAT and CDR2 FQNNGV come from the germline V gene. The CDR3 is 12 amino acids. The CDR3 is CASSRVTYEQYF. The DNA of the CDR3 is TGTGCCAGCAGCCGAGTTACCTACGAGCAGTACTTC. Full variable domain (rest looked up from reference TRBV11-2 and TRBJ2-7): EAGVAQSPRYKIIEKRQSVAFWCNPISGHATLYWYQQILGQGPKLLIQFQNNGVVDDSQLPKDRFSAERLKGVDSTLKIQPAKLEDSAVYLCASSRVTYEQYFGPGTRLTVT.

CDR3 sequence (DNA): TGTGCCACCGTCGCGGGGGGGGCTGGGAATGAGCAGTTCTTC. It codes for CATVAGGAGNEQFF. V usage is TRBV24-1 and J usage is TRBJ2-1; 9 bases are a match to TRBD2. CDR1 KGHDR and CDR2 SFDVKD come from the germline V gene. There are 14 residues in the CDR3. J was trimmed by 7 bases and V by 9 bases; bases with no gene match: 9.

The gene calls are TRBV5-1 and TRBJ2-7; TRBD2 matches 8 bases. The length of the CDR3 is 12 residues. V gave up 4 bases and J gave up 9 bases; unmatched junction bases: 6. The germline V gene has CDR1 SGHRS and CDR2 YFSETQ. The CDR3 loop is CASSEAGGRQYV. The CDR3 DNA reads TGCGCCAGCAGCGAGGCGGGGGGTAGGCAGTACGTC.